This T cell receptor beta chain originates from a study of memory CD4+ T cells and cytomegalovirus serostatus. Single viable CD3+CD4+CD8-CD45RO+ cells were sorted as the memory CD4+ T cells. Assay: immunoSEQ multiplex PCR; the TCRdb copy retains only in-frame clones and omits some. The sample lists roughly 54,000 clones, just over 75% occurring once. The V and J ends lost 5 bases and 2 bases, in that order; junction bases with no gene match: 4. The germline gives CDR1 MNHEY, CDR2 SMNVEV (reference sequence). This CDR3 spans 14 amino acids. The V call is TRBV27, the J call TRBJ2-5; 8 nucleotides match TRBD2. Sequenced: memory CD4+ T cells from blood. The source of this sequence is an adult in good health and CMV-seronegative. CDR3 DNA sequence: TGTGCCAGCAGTAGAGCGGGGGTTCAAGAGACCCAGTACTTC. Translation gives CASSRAGVQETQYF.